The 23 T cell receptor beta chains reported below all come from one sample, sequenced in a study of T-cell reconstitution after alpha-beta-depleted transplantation in children. During its preparation, the TCRbeta library received unique molecular identifiers. TCRdb fed the PCR reads into MiXCR, producing one record per CDR3 protein. Here the sample spans 480,000 or so distinct CDR3 sequences, 10% to 13% being singletons. This specimen was PBMCs, taken before TCRalphabeta/CD19-depleted stem cell transplant. All receptors come from a child aged 2-15 years with inherited bone marrow failure, due to receive a stem cell transplant.

The sample holds many counts of this clonotype. The chain uses TRBV27 and TRBJ1-3; 8 bases agree with TRBD1. The germline gives CDR1 MNHEY, CDR2 SMNVEV (reference sequence). The CDR3 loop spans 15 amino acids. The V gene end was trimmed by 6 bases and the J gene end by 4 bases; junction bases not matched to a gene: 8. In DNA form, the CDR3 reads TGTGCCAGCAGGGGAAGGACAGGGCACGGAAACACCATATATTTT. It specifies CASRGRTGHGNTIYF.

Many counts were recorded for this clonotype. The rearrangement joins TRBV6-1 to TRBJ2-7; D unclear. The CDR3 runs 14 residues. The germline CDR1 and CDR2 sequences are MNHNS and SASEGT. With 0 bases removed from V and 4 bases from J, the gap between germline ends came to 10 bases. CDR3 protein: CASSEAQSLYEQYF. In nucleotides, the CDR3 is TGTGCCAGCAGTGAAGCACAGAGCCTATACGAGCAGTACTTC.

This clonotype was counted many times. This chain links TRBV20-1 with TRBJ1-2, with 12 positions matching TRBD1. From germline, CDR1 is DFQATT and CDR2 SNEGSKA (reference sequence). The V gene end was trimmed by 4 bases and the J gene end by 1 base; junction bases not matched to a gene: 7. The CDR3 consists of 16 residues. Here the CDR3 DNA reads TGCAGTGCTACCGGGACAGGGGGCCCGGGTAACTATGGCTACACCTTC. It is translated as CSATGTGGPGNYGYTF.

There are many counts of this clonotype. This rearrangement joins TRBV7-9 to TRBJ2-2; the D is unclear. CDR1 and CDR2 from the germline V gene are SEHNR and FQNEAQ (reference sequence). V gave up 2 bases and J gave up 1 base, with 8 bases separating them. This CDR3 is 15 amino acids long. The CDR3 coding sequence is TGTGCCAGCAGCTTACCACAGCAGAACACCGGGGAGCTGTTTTTT. It yields the protein CASSLPQQNTGELFF.

With respect to this clonotype: A much larger clone is a single base away; this may be a read error. The chain links TRBV4-3 to TRBJ2-5; D may be TRBD1 (5 bases). The V and J ends lost 0 bases and 4 bases respectively, with 9 bases between them. Germline V gene lookup returns CDR1 LGHNA and CDR2 YSLEER. This CDR3 is built from 14 residues. CDR3 DNA sequence: TGCGCCAGCAGCCAAGATTGTAGGGGAGAGACCCAGTACTTC. Its translation is CASSQDCRGETQYF.

This clonotype has at least ten counts. The chain carries TRBV2 and TRBJ1-2; TRBD1 matches at 12 bases. This CDR3 region has 13 residues. Losses at the gene ends were 9 bases for V and 7 bases for J; bases not matched to a gene: 6. Per the germline V gene, CDR1 is SNHLY and CDR2 is FYNNEI. The CDR3 reads CASPGQGAGGYTF. CDR3 in DNA: TGTGCCAGTCCGGGACAGGGGGCTGGTGGCTACACCTTC.

This clonotype was seen repeatedly, ten times or more. V usage is TRBV28 and J usage is TRBJ2-3; 11 nucleotides agree with TRBD2. The CDR3 consists of 17 residues. Per the germline V gene, CDR1 is MDHEN and CDR2 is SYDVKM. The trim removed 5 bases at V and 5 bases at J, leaving 12 bases unmatched. CDR3 sequence reads: CASSALVLAGGQDTQYF. The CDR3 bases are TGTGCCAGCAGTGCCCTTGTATTAGCGGGAGGGCAAGATACGCAGTATTTT.

This chain links TRBV7-2 with TRBJ2-1; weak D call: TRBD2 (6 bases). Trimming took 1 base from V and 8 from J, leaving 12 bases between them. This CDR3 region has 14 residues. Germline V CDR1 and CDR2: SGHTA, FQGNSA. CDR3 region: CASSLVGLADEQFF. Written as DNA, the CDR3 is TGTGCCAGCAGCTTAGTGGGACTGGCGGATGAGCAGTTCTTC.

This sequence joins TRBV30 and TRBJ2-2, with TRBD2 identical over 10 bases. CDR1 and CDR2 from the germline V gene are GTSNPN and SVGIG (reference sequence). The J segment lost 7 bases and the V segment lost 6 bases, leaving 14 bases of the junction unmatched. The CDR3 length is 16 residues. CDR3 region: CACRIGSGRGSGELFF. Here the CDR3 DNA reads TGTGCCTGTAGGATCGGAAGCGGGAGGGGGAGCGGGGAGCTGTTTTTT.

The sample holds a few counts of this clonotype. The rearrangement uses TRBV10-3 and TRBJ2-5, with D maybe TRBD1 (6 bases). Trimming pared 3 bases from V and 4 bases from J, leaving 12 bases between. Germline loops: CDR1 ENHRY, CDR2 SYGVKD. The CDR3 is 14 residues long. CDR3 DNA: TGTGCCATCAGTGACCTTCGGACAGTAGAGACCCAGTACTTC. It is translated as CAISDLRTVETQYF.

This clonotype was observed at least ten times. V is TRBV10-2 and J is TRBJ2-1; D might be TRBD1 or TRBD2, each matching 5 bases. This CDR3 has 16 residues. The germline gives CDR1 WSHSY, CDR2 SAAADI. The V end was cut by 0 bases, the J end by 7 bases, with 16 bases between. DNA of the CDR3: TGCGCCAGCAGTGAGTCGGGACCGCGCGTTGGTAATGAGCAGTTCTTC. This codes for CASSESGPRVGNEQFF.

There are many counts of this clonotype. The chain uses TRBV5-1 and TRBJ2-1; maybe TRBD1 (6 bases). Germline CDR1 reads SGHRS; CDR2 reads YFSETQ. Deletions cut 6 bases from V and 1 base from J, with 11 bases between. This CDR3 is built from 14 residues. For the CDR3, the DNA is TGCGCCAGCAATATCGGACAGTCCTACAATGAGCAGTTCTTC. It translates to CASNIGQSYNEQFF.

This clonotype was observed a few times. V is TRBV4-3 and J is TRBJ2-3; D is perhaps TRBD2 (6 bases). This CDR3 spans 14 amino acids. Trimming left V 1 base short and J 5 bases short, with 10 bases between. CDR1 is LGHNA, CDR2 YSLEER, per germline. In DNA, the CDR3 is TGCGCCAGCAGCCAAGGCGGGGATATAGATACGCAGTATTTT. Amino acids: CASSQGGDIDTQYF.

In the case of this clonotype: A much larger clone lies a single base off, so this may be a read error. The chain links TRBV4-3 to TRBJ1-3; 7 positions agree with TRBD1. This CDR3 has 15 amino acids. CDR1 is LGHNA, CDR2 YSLEER, per germline. The CDR3: CASSRIRDSRNTVYF. The CDR3 nucleotides read TGCGCCAGCAGCCGGATCCGGGACAGTAGAAACACCGTATATTTT.

This clonotype came up many times. V is TRBV18 and J is TRBJ2-5; D unclear. The CDR3 runs 14 residues. Trimming pared 2 bases from V and 5 bases from J, leaving 12 bases between. Germline V gene lookup returns CDR1 KGHSH and CDR2 LQKENI. This chain's CDR3 is CASSPTHEAETQYF. In DNA, the CDR3 is TGTGCCAGCTCACCAACACACGAAGCGGAGACCCAGTACTTC.

In its sample, this clonotype was seen once. The junction does not match germline at one end; this may be a read error. This rearrangement joins TRBV7-8 to TRBJ2-2; D not certain. CDR3 length: 13 residues. CDR1 and CDR2 from the germline V gene are SGHVS and FQNEAQ. This CDR3 is CASSLQTIGQLFF. DNA of the CDR3: TGTGCCAGCAGCTTACAGACAATCGGGCAGCTGTTTTTT.

This clonotype came up many times. CDR3 coding DNA: TGCGCCAGCAGCGGGGGGGACTTGGATGAAAAACTGTTTTTT. Its protein is CASSGGDLDEKLFF. V gene TRBV5-1 combines with J gene TRBJ1-4, with D maybe TRBD1 (5 bases). The V end lost 4 bases, the J end lost 6 bases, and 13 bases lay between the germline ends. The germline V gene has CDR1 SGHRS and CDR2 YFSETQ. The CDR3 runs 14 residues.

Only a few counts were recorded for this clonotype. The gene calls are TRBV27 and TRBJ2-3; 7 bases map to TRBD2. CDR3 length: 14 residues. Germline CDR1 reads MNHEY; CDR2 reads SMNVEV (reference sequence). With V trimmed by 8 bases and J by 2 bases, 7 bases remained unmatched. CDR3 protein: CASRSSGDTDTQYF. CDR3 sequence (DNA): TGTGCCAGCCGTTCTAGCGGAGACACAGATACGCAGTATTTT.

The rearrangement links TRBV18 to TRBJ2-1, with 10 bases that match TRBD2. With V trimmed by 1 base and J by 6 bases, 6 bases remained unmatched. Germline values: CDR1 KGHSH, CDR2 LQKENI. There are 16 residues in the CDR3. The CDR3 protein is CASSPLGAGGPNEQFF. The CDR3 DNA sequence: TGTGCCAGCTCACCACTCGGAGCGGGAGGGCCCAATGAGCAGTTCTTC.

Regarding this clonotype: A read error is possible here, since a much larger clone lies one base away. CDR3 nucleotides: TGTCCCAGCAGCTTCGAGATGAACACTGAAGCTTTCTTT. Translating gives CPSSFEMNTEAFF. The J gene is TRBJ1-1, the V gene TRBV7-9; D gene uncertain. The CDR3 extends over 13 amino acids. Germline CDR1 is SEHNR and CDR2 is FQNEAQ (reference sequence).

The chain has TRBV4-1 and TRBJ2-6; D is undetermined. This CDR3 is built from 17 residues. Trimming removed 0 bases at V and 0 bases at J, with 9 bases between. The germline gives CDR1 MGHRA, CDR2 YSYEKL. The CDR3 spells CASSQEADSSGANVLTF. CDR3 coding DNA: TGCGCCAGCAGCCAAGAGGCGGATTCCTCTGGGGCCAACGTCCTGACTTTC.

This clonotype was observed at least ten times. The chain is built from TRBV29-1 and TRBJ2-5, with D hard to call. Germline V CDR1 and CDR2: SQVTM, ANQGSEA. The germline V and J ends were trimmed by 4 bases and 5 bases, with 8 bases remaining between them. This CDR3 spans 11 amino acids. The CDR3 nucleotides are TGCAGCGTTGCCAGAACCGAGACCCAGTACTTC. Amino acids: CSVARTETQYF.

This clonotype turned up a few times. The genes are TRBV7-8 and TRBJ2-7; 9 positions match TRBD2. With V trimmed by 1 base and J by 2 bases, 3 bases remained unmatched. The V gene's germline CDR1 is SGHVS and CDR2 FQNEAQ. The CDR3 is 15 residues long. The DNA for the CDR3 is TGTGCCAGCAGCTTAGTCTCTAGCGGGGCCTACGAGCAGTACTTC. Translation gives CASSLVSSGAYEQYF.